This is a list of T cell receptor beta chains from one sample in a study of blood T cell repertoires in COVID-19. Here immunoSEQ multiplex PCR was the method, and the copy in TCRdb shows in-frame clones only, minus some. The table has 180,000 or so clones, around nine tenths seen once. The source material was peripheral blood. The source of these receptors is a man aged 18 to 29 with active or convalescent COVID-19. CDR3s include the opening cysteine and the closing phenylalanine or tryptophan. The D gene is left open where the match is weak. Some rows have no size entry. The others give once, few or many, or a class for an expanded clone.

CDR3	DNA	D	V	size	J
CASSQTQGNEQFF	TGCGCCAGCAGCCAAACCCAGGGGAATGAGCAGTTCTTC	NA	TRBV4-3	NA	TRBJ2-1
CASSSDRGGWQPQHF	TGTGCCAGCTCATCTGACAGGGGGGGATGGCAGCCCCAGCATTTT	TRBD1	TRBV18	NA	TRBJ1-5
CASIRGQGALYQETQYF	TGTGCCAGCATTAGGGGGCAGGGGGCCCTGTACCAAGAGACCCAGTACTTC	TRBD1	TRBV28	NA	TRBJ2-5
CAGRGDDTGTSGNPSYEQYF	TGTGCCGGGCGTGGGGATGATACCGGGACTAGCGGGAACCCGTCGTACGAGCAGTACTTC	TRBD2	TRBV30	once	TRBJ2-7
CASSSRRQGGLVNGYTF	TGTGCCAGCAGCTCCAGGCGACAGGGCGGCTTAGTGAATGGCTACACCTTC	TRBD1	TRBV5-4	NA	TRBJ1-2
CASSSTYSTDTQYF	TGTGCCAGCAGCTCCACCTATAGCACAGATACGCAGTATTTT	NA	TRBV11-3	NA	TRBJ2-3
CASSYTDKNTEAFF	TGTGCCAGCTCATACACGGACAAGAACACTGAAGCTTTCTTT	NA	TRBV18	NA	TRBJ1-1
CASSFRQGRFYGYTF	TGTGCCAGCAGTTTCCGACAGGGGAGATTCTATGGCTACACCTTC	TRBD1	TRBV6-5	NA	TRBJ1-2
CAWGRGLSTDTQYF	TGTGCCTGGGGCAGGGGCCTCAGCACAGATACGCAGTATTTT	NA	TRBV30	NA	TRBJ2-3
CASRAVPQVLFANEQFF	TGTGCCAGCAGAGCGGTCCCGCAGGTACTCTTCGCCAATGAGCAGTTCTTC	NA	TRBV25-1	NA	TRBJ2-1
CASLRGGGLDNEQFF	TGTGCCAGCCTGCGGGGCGGGGGGTTGGATAATGAGCAGTTCTTC	TRBD2	TRBV7-2	NA	TRBJ2-1
CASSSPDRDVTDTQYF	TGTGCCAGCAGTAGCCCGGACAGGGATGTCACAGATACGCAGTATTTT	TRBD1	TRBV27	NA	TRBJ2-3
CASSQDRGRDYGYTF	TGCGCCAGCAGCCAAGATCGGGGGAGAGACTATGGCTACACCTTC	NA	TRBV4-1	NA	TRBJ1-2
CASASQGPNTEAFF	TGCGCCAGCGCCTCTCAGGGGCCAAACACTGAAGCTTTCTTT	NA	TRBV5-1	NA	TRBJ1-1
CASSLADGYTF	TGTGCCAGCAGTTTAGCGGATGGCTACACCTTC	NA	TRBV28	few	TRBJ1-2
CASGLAGAGELFF	TGTGCCAGCGGACTAGCGGGGGCCGGGGAGCTGTTTTTT	TRBD2	TRBV28	NA	TRBJ2-2
CASSLPGGYNEQFF	TGTGCCAGCAGCTTGCCCGGGGGCTACAATGAGCAGTTCTTC	NA	TRBV5-5	NA	TRBJ2-1
CATFPPWGNTEAFF	TGTGCCACCTTTCCTCCATGGGGCAACACTGAAGCTTTCTTT	NA	TRBV24-1	few	TRBJ1-1